These T cell receptor beta chains were read from a single sample in a study of shared clonotypes between healthy human individuals. Sequenced by immunoSEQ multiplex PCR; TCRdb stores in-frame clones only, minus some. The sample lists about 2.4 million clones, around nine tenths occurring once. Sequencing used naive CD4+ T cells sorted from blood. The receptors shown here come from a man between 18 and 29 years old in good health. CDR3s include the opening cysteine and the closing phenylalanine or tryptophan. Fields, in order: D gene, V gene, J gene, clone size, CDR3 protein, CDR3 DNA. The D gene is left open where the match is weak. Expanded clones get a size class; other rows say once, few or many, or leave the size out.

>NA|TRBV5-5|TRBJ1-5|NA
CASSLGRSNQPQHF
TGTGCCAGCAGCCTTGGTCGCAGCAATCAGCCCCAGCATTTT
>NA|TRBV5-1|TRBJ2-5|NA
CASSLDGNQETQYF
TGCGCCAGCAGCTTGGACGGTAATCAAGAGACCCAGTACTTC
>TRBD1|TRBV5-1|TRBJ1-6|NA
CASSGTEYNSPLHF
TGCGCCAGCTCGGGGACAGAGTATAATTCACCCCTCCACTTT
>TRBD2|TRBV10-2|TRBJ2-1|NA
CASGVSGRYNEQFF
TGCGCCAGCGGGGTTAGCGGGAGGTACAATGAGCAGTTCTTC
>NA|TRBV7-3|TRBJ2-3|NA
CASSLTGPTDTQYF
TGTGCCAGCAGCTTAACCGGACCCACAGATACGCAGTATTTT
>TRBD1|TRBV18|TRBJ1-3|NA
CASSRDGQGGTLGSNTIYF
TGTGCCAGCTCGCGGGACGGACAGGGAGGCACTTTAGGGTCGAACACCATATATTTT
>NA|TRBV4-3|TRBJ2-5|NA
CASSQDLDRETQYF
TGCGCCAGCAGCCAAGACCTAGACCGAGAGACCCAGTACTTC
>NA|TRBV29-1|TRBJ1-2|once
CSVGRENYGYTF
TGCAGCGTTGGCAGGGAGAACTATGGCTACACCTTC
>NA|TRBV6-1|TRBJ1-2|NA
CASSRPGDYGYTF
TGTGCCAGCAGTCGTCCAGGGGACTATGGCTACACCTTC
>TRBD2|TRBV5-4|TRBJ2-1|NA
CASSFLAGGDNEQFF
TGTGCCAGCAGCTTCCTAGCGGGAGGAGACAATGAGCAGTTCTTC
>TRBD2|TRBV7-2|TRBJ2-5|NA
CASSGSGTSGGETQYF
TGTGCCAGCAGTGGATCCGGGACTAGTGGGGGTGAGACCCAGTACTTC
>NA|TRBV5-1|TRBJ2-2|NA
CASSLVGVGSGELFF
TGCGCCAGCAGCTTGGTAGGGGTCGGCTCCGGGGAGCTGTTTTTT
>NA|TRBV5-1|TRBJ2-2|NA
CASSLPSTALTGELFF
TGCGCCAGCAGCTTACCTTCGACAGCGCTTACCGGGGAGCTGTTTTTT
>NA|TRBV4-2|TRBJ2-6|NA
CASSQEYGAGANVLTF
TGTGCCAGCAGCCAAGAGTACGGGGCTGGGGCCAACGTCCTGACTTTC
>TRBD2|TRBV18|TRBJ2-2|NA
CASSPLQRELHGELFF
TGTGCCAGCTCACCACTACAGCGGGAGTTACACGGGGAGCTGTTTTTT